This T cell receptor (beta chain) was obtained from a study of blood T cell repertoires in COVID-19. Study background: PBMCs, B-cell-depleted T cells, or T cells were the source of the cDNA or gDNA that made up the material.

This clone was observed a few times. Original processing methods: Amplified reference gene primers provided the basis for estimating nucleated cell counts. TCRdb's copy holds only in-frame clones and misses some; the assay was immunoSEQ multiplex PCR. V, J and clone size reflect that table, while D and trimming were determined from the DNA. The table has roughly 330,000 clones, about 87% seen once. There are 14 residues in the CDR3. Germline CDR1 is SEHNR and CDR2 is FQNEAQ (reference sequence). V lost 1 base to trimming and J lost 3 bases, with 8 bases between them. This study enrolled people aged about 18 to 100 from under 25 US geographic areas. Membership in each cohort depended on participant-reported clinical history.

The V and J genes are TRBV7-9 and TRBJ2-3, with unresolved D. The source of this sequence is a man aged 25-45 years who had recovered from COVID-19. Sample: PBMCs or T cells enriched from blood (not recorded which). The CDR3 is CASSLVVRTDTQYF. DNA of the CDR3: TGTGCCAGCAGCTTAGTCGTGAGGACAGATACGCAGTATTTT.